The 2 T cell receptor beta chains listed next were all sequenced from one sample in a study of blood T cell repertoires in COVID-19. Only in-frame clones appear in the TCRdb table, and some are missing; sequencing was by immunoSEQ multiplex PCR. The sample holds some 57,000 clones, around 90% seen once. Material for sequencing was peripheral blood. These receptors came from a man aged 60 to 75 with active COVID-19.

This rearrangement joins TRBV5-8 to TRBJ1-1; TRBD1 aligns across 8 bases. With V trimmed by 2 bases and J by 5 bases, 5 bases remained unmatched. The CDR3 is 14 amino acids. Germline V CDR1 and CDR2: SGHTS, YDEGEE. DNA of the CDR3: TGTGCCAGCAGCTTCGGACAGGGTCGGACTGAAGCTTTCTTT. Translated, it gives CASSFGQGRTEAFF.

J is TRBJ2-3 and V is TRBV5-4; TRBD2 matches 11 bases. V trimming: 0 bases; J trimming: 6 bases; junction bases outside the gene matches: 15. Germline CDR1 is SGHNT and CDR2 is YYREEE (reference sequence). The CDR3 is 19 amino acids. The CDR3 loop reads CASSLDPTSGGTNMDTQYF. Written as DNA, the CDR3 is TGTGCCAGCAGCTTGGATCCCACTAGCGGGGGCACTAATATGGATACGCAGTATTTT.